This TCR beta chain was identified during a study of CD8 T cells in ankylosing spondylitis. Study-wide results and caveats: Reactive arthritis synovial fluid and blood were previously reported to contain some motif variants.

Germline V gives CDR1 KGHDR, CDR2 SFDVKD. This CDR3 contains 16 residues. The trim removed 4 bases at V and 8 bases at J, leaving 11 bases unmatched. Making the TCR beta libraries involved quantitative 5'-RACE with molecular barcodes. TCRdb reprocessed the 5' RACE reads with MiXCR, giving one entry per CDR3 protein. This table holds hundreds of thousands of distinct CDR3 sequences, under 12% found once. The table lists this clonotype with many counts. Antigen unknown. The specimen sequenced was blood, either unsorted or a sorted T cell fraction (not recorded which). The sequence was obtained from a male donor with ankylosing spondylitis or in good health (not recorded which). V and J are TRBV24-1 and TRBJ2-1, with TRBD1 matching over 9 bases. CDR3 DNA sequence: TGTGCCACCAGTGACTCCGGGACAGGGACAGTCGATGAGCAGTTCTTC. Translated, it gives CATSDSGTGTVDEQFF.